Shown below are 27 T cell receptor beta chains from a single sample sequenced in a study of T-cell reconstitution after alpha-beta-depleted transplantation in children (dated by TCRdb to the mid-2010s). The library was produced with PCR. The sequencer was an Illumina HiSeq 2500. Molecular barcoding was employed in the preparation of TCR libraries, with unique molecular identifiers being used to normalize TCRbeta repertoire quantification. TCRdb cleaned the public reads at Q25 with fastp, built clones with MiXCR and kept in-frame beta chains. Rows are unified per CDR3 protein, each entry keeping the most common DNA and genes. The sample data list hundreds of thousands of distinct CDR3 sequences, and around 13% of these were observed just once. The ten most abundant clones make up 0.65% to 0.9% of the sample. The treatment or condition label of this sample denotes: allogeneic hematopoietic cell transplantation with graft depleted of TCRalphabeta T cells and CD19 B cells.

The sample was PBMCs, taken before TCRalphabeta/CD19-depleted stem cell transplant. The receptors were sampled from a girl under 10 years old with congenital amegakaryocytic thrombocytopenia, due to receive a stem cell transplant.

This clonotype was found a few times. The J gene is TRBJ2-1, the V gene TRBV12-3 or TRBV12-4, with 7 bases matching TRBD2. J was trimmed by 5 bases and V by 4 bases; bases with no gene match: 8. The CDR3 is 15 amino acids. The CDR3 bases are TGTGCCAGCAGTTCGGTGGGGGGGGTAGACAATGAGCAGTTCTTC. Its protein product is CASSSVGGVDNEQFF.

This clonotype was seen a handful of times. This sequence joins TRBV5-6 and TRBJ2-3; tentatively, D is TRBD1 (6 bases). There are 15 residues in the CDR3. Germline V CDR1 and CDR2: SGHDT, YYEEEE. Trimming removed 2 bases at V and 4 bases at J, with 14 bases between. CDR3 nucleotides: TGTGCCAGCAGCTTCCGGGACATATTCCCAGATACGCAGTATTTT. Translated: CASSFRDIFPDTQYF.

The genes are TRBV10-2 and TRBJ1-1; the match to TRBD1 covers 7 bases. CDR3 length equals 16 residues. Germline trimming cut 3 bases from V and 1 base from J; bases unmatched to any gene: 8. Germline CDR1 is WSHSY and CDR2 is SAAADI. DNA for the CDR3: TGCGCCAGCAGTGAACGACAGGGCGCCCCGAACACTGAAGCTTTCTTT. It specifies CASSERQGAPNTEAFF.

The V and J genes are TRBV11-1 and TRBJ2-4; TRBD2 agrees at 14 bases. After removal of 4 bases from V and 10 bases from J, the junction contained 21 bases not matched to a gene. Germline CDR1 and CDR2: SGHAT and FQDESV (reference sequence). The CDR3 is 20 amino acids. In DNA form, the CDR3 reads TGTGCCAGCAGCTCAACCCGACTAGCGGGAGGGCCGGGCGCAATTGAGATTCAGTACTTC. Its protein product is CASSSTRLAGGPGAIEIQYF.

In its sample, this clonotype was seen many times. The chain is built from TRBV5-5 and TRBJ2-7, with D hard to call. The germline V gene encodes CDR1 SGHKS and CDR2 YYEKEE (reference sequence). Trimming took off 2 bases at V and 6 bases at J, with 9 bases between the two ends. This CDR3 is built from 12 residues. The CDR3 loop is CASSFQSSEQYF. For the CDR3, the DNA is TGTGCCAGCAGCTTCCAAAGCTCCGAGCAGTACTTC. Filled out from reference TRBV5-5 and TRBJ2-7, the complete variable domain reads DAGVTQSPTHLIKTRGQQVTLRCSPISGHKSVSWYQQVLGQGPQFIFQYYEKEERGRGNFPDRFSARQFPNYSSELNVNALLLGDSALYLCASSFQSSEQYFGPGTRLTVT.

This clonotype was picked up many times. This CDR3 reads CASSSRPSSADEQFF. The CDR3 bases are TGTGCCAGCAGCTCCCGCCCAAGTAGCGCGGATGAGCAGTTCTTC. J is TRBJ2-1 and V is TRBV21-1; the D call of TRBD2 is as the table states it, not checked on the DNA. TRBV21-1 is termed a pseudogene. There are 15 residues in the CDR3.

This clonotype appeared many times. As DNA, the CDR3 is TGTGCCAGCAGCTTAGTACGGACCAATACAAATGAGCAGTTCTTC. It is translated as CASSLVRTNTNEQFF. V is TRBV11-2 and J is TRBJ2-1, with no clear D. Germline V gene data show CDR1 as SGHAT and CDR2 as FQNNGV. The ends were cut back, 1 base at V and 7 bases at J, with 14 bases in the middle. The CDR3 contains 15 residues.

This clonotype was detected ten times or more. This chain links TRBV12-3 or TRBV12-4 with TRBJ2-3, with TRBD2 matching 8 bases. The J segment lost 1 base and the V segment lost 7 bases, leaving 7 bases of the junction unmatched. CDR3 length equals 15 residues. CDR3 in DNA: TGTGCCAGCAAGCGGTGGCGGGAGGGCACAGATACGCAGTATTTT. Amino acid sequence: CASKRWREGTDTQYF.

This clonotype occurred many times. This sequence joins TRBV27 and TRBJ2-7; the D gene is possibly TRBD1 (5 bases). The germline V gene encodes CDR1 MNHEY and CDR2 SMNVEV (reference sequence). This CDR3 is built from 10 residues. V dropped 8 bases and J dropped 6 bases, with 8 bases sitting between them. This chain's CDR3 is CASLQGEQYF. CDR3 in DNA: TGTGCCAGCCTTCAGGGCGAGCAGTACTTC.

This clonotype was found many times. The gene calls are TRBV29-1 and TRBJ2-2, with D possibly being TRBD2 (5 bases). The CDR3 length is 13 residues. The V end lost 3 bases, the J end lost 5 bases, and 10 bases lay between the germline ends. Germline CDR1 is SQVTM and CDR2 is ANQGSEA. Here the CDR3 reads CSVEPRLTGELFF. CDR3 sequence (DNA): TGCAGCGTTGAGCCCAGACTAACCGGGGAGCTGTTTTTT.

The sample holds a few counts of this clonotype. The chain joins TRBV15 to TRBJ2-1; 10 positions match TRBD2. The V segment lost 2 bases and the J segment 6 bases; nucleotides outside the gene matches: 13. Germline loops: CDR1 LNHNV, CDR2 YYDKDF (reference sequence). CDR3 length equals 18 residues. CDR3 protein: CATSRSRDTSGISNEQFF. The CDR3 region has the DNA TGTGCCACCAGCAGATCCCGGGATACTAGCGGGATATCCAATGAGCAGTTCTTC.

This chain connects TRBV6-1 to TRBJ1-5, with D hard to call. Germline V lookup: CDR1 MNHNS, CDR2 SASEGT. The CDR3 runs to 14 residues. Between the trimmed V and J ends, which lost 1 base and 4 bases, there was a span of 8 bases. The CDR3 reads CASSEVGLNQPQHF. The CDR3 DNA is TGTGCCAGCAGTGAAGTAGGGCTTAATCAGCCCCAGCATTTT.

On this clonotype: A read error is possible here, since a much larger clone lies one base away. The DNA for the CDR3 is TGTGCCAGCAGCTTAGGGCCAGGGGCCCCCTATGGCGACACCTTC. The encoded protein is CASSLGPGAPYGDTF. The chain recombines TRBV7-9 with TRBJ1-2; tentatively, D is TRBD1 (6 bases). Germline CDR1 reads SEHNR; CDR2 reads FQNEAQ (reference sequence). This CDR3 spans 15 amino acids.

There are many counts of this clonotype. V and J are TRBV28 and TRBJ2-5; 9 nucleotides line up with TRBD2. The CDR3 has 18 residues. V lost 7 bases to trimming and J lost 2 bases; unmatched junction nucleotides: 17. Germline V gene lookup returns CDR1 MDHEN and CDR2 SYDVKM. DNA of the CDR3: TGTGCCAGCACCTCATGGGAGGGGCTAGCGGGATTACAAGAGACCCAGTACTTC. Its protein product is CASTSWEGLAGLQETQYF.

At least ten counts were recorded for this clonotype. The germline gene is not matched at one end of the junction; a read error may be the cause. V usage is TRBV5-1 and J usage is TRBJ2-7, with D unresolved. The CDR3 loop spans 12 amino acids. CDR1 and CDR2 from the germline V gene are SGHRS and YFSETQ. This CDR3 reads CASSLVSYEQYF. Written as DNA, the CDR3 is TGTGCCAGCAGCTTAGTATCCTACGAGCAGTACTTC.

The chain links TRBV20-1 to TRBJ2-1, with 9 bases matching TRBD2. The CDR3 totals 17 residues. Germline CDR1 reads DFQATT; CDR2 reads SNEGSKA (reference sequence). The V segment lost 1 base and the J segment 2 bases; nucleotides outside the gene matches: 9. In DNA form, the CDR3 reads TGCAGTGCTAGAGGGGGTAGCGGGAGCATCCCCTACAATGAGCAGTTCTTC. It specifies CSARGGSGSIPYNEQFF.

The chain is built from TRBV21-1 and TRBJ1-5. TRBV21-1 counts as a pseudogene. There are 16 residues in the CDR3. CDR3 protein: CASSSRASVSNQPQHF. The CDR3 nucleotides are TGTGCCAGCAGCAGCAGGGCTAGCGTTAGCAATCAGCCCCAGCATTTT.

The DNA for the CDR3 is TGCAGTGCTAAACCGGGACAGGGAGGTGGAAACACCATATATTTT. It yields the protein CSAKPGQGGGNTIYF. The chain carries TRBV20-1 and TRBJ1-3, with 9 bases identical to TRBD1. Germline values: CDR1 DFQATT, CDR2 SNEGSKA (reference sequence). The CDR3 runs 15 residues. V dropped 4 bases and J dropped 3; count of bases not matched to a gene: 7.

This clonotype was counted a few times. This chain connects TRBV5-6 to TRBJ1-1; no reliable D call. Germline V gene data show CDR1 as SGHDT and CDR2 as YYEEEE. The CDR3 sequence is 15 residues long. Trimming shortened V by 1 base and J by 1 base, and 11 bases separated the two germline ends. CDR3 nucleotides: TGTGCCAGCAGCTTGCTGGCAGGAACGAACACTGAAGCTTTCTTT. Translated: CASSLLAGTNTEAFF.

There are many counts of this clonotype. V is TRBV6-1 and J is TRBJ1-2; D gene ambiguous. Trimming cost V 2 bases and J 0 bases, with 7 bases left between them. The CDR3 length is 14 residues. Germline CDR1 MNHNS, CDR2 SASEGT. The CDR3 reads CASSEYGSNYGYTF. The CDR3, as DNA: TGTGCCAGCAGTGAATACGGTTCTAACTATGGCTACACCTTC.

This clonotype was seen ten or more times. The CDR3 DNA is TGTGCCAGCAGTTTTAGCGGAGAGCAGTACTTC. It is translated as CASSFSGEQYF. This sequence joins TRBV12-3 or TRBV12-4 and TRBJ2-7; possible D gene TRBD2, 6 bases. Between the trimmed V and J ends, which lost 3 bases and 7 bases, there was a span of 7 bases. This CDR3 spans 11 amino acids.

This clonotype was seen only a few times. The gene calls are TRBV7-8 and TRBJ2-1; D may be TRBD1 (6 bases). This CDR3 is 15 amino acids long. The germline V gene encodes CDR1 SGHVS and CDR2 FQNEAQ. Trimming stripped 0 bases from V and 4 bases from J, with 10 bases between. The CDR3, as DNA: TGTGCCAGCAGCTTAGCGCAGGGGCAGTACAATGAGCAGTTCTTC. This codes for CASSLAQGQYNEQFF.

This CDR3 is CSARDPRAEAFF. CDR3 coding DNA: TGCAGTGCTAGAGATCCTCGGGCTGAAGCTTTCTTT. V is TRBV20-1 and J is TRBJ1-1, with no clear D. The germline V and J ends were trimmed by 0 bases and 6 bases, with 8 bases remaining between them. This CDR3 region has 12 residues. Looked up from germline, CDR1 is DFQATT and CDR2 is SNEGSKA (reference sequence).

This clonotype was seen only a few times. CDR3 DNA: TGCAGCGTAAACAGGGGACTGAACACTGAAGCTTTCTTT. Amino acids: CSVNRGLNTEAFF. The chain recombines TRBV29-1 with TRBJ1-1; 7 nucleotides agree with TRBD1. The CDR3 has 13 residues. Germline V lookup: CDR1 SQVTM, CDR2 ANQGSEA. J gave up 0 bases and V 6 bases, and 4 bases lay outside the gene matches.

This clonotype was observed a few times. The chain links TRBV7-9 to TRBJ1-4; 7 positions agree with TRBD1. CDR3 length equals 15 residues. Trimming at V came to 4 bases and at J to 8 bases, leaving 10 bases not matched to a gene. The germline V gene encodes CDR1 SEHNR and CDR2 FQNEAQ (reference sequence). CDR3 DNA: TGTGCCAGCAGCTCGACAGGGTCCCCCAGAGAAAAACTGTTTTTT. Translating it yields CASSSTGSPREKLFF.

This clonotype has only a few counts. The chain carries TRBV7-2 and TRBJ2-1; 9 bases map to TRBD2. The trim removed 0 bases at V and 3 bases at J, leaving 3 bases unmatched. CDR1 is SGHTA and CDR2 is FQGNSA in the germline V gene. The CDR3 runs 16 residues. The CDR3 DNA reads TGTGCCAGCAGCTTAGCCAGCGGGAGGTACTACAATGAGCAGTTCTTC. Amino acids: CASSLASGRYYNEQFF.

This clonotype was counted at least ten times. The V and J genes are TRBV20-1 and TRBJ2-1, with TRBD1 matching 7 bases. CDR1 DFQATT and CDR2 SNEGSKA come from the germline V gene (reference sequence). J gave up 8 bases and V 8 bases, and 6 bases lay outside the gene matches. CDR3 length equals 11 residues. CDR3 DNA: TGCAGTCTCGTTACAGGGGATGAGCAGTTCTTC. Translated: CSLVTGDEQFF.